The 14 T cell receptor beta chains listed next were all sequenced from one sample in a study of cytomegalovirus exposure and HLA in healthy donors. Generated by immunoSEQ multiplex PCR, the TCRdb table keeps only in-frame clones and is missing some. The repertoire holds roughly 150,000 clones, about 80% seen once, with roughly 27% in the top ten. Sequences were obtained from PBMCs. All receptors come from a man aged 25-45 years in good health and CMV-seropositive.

The CDR3, as DNA: TGCGCCAGCTCGATTTCGAGCTCCTACAATGAGCAGTTCTTC. Amino acids: CASSISSSYNEQFF. The chain joins TRBV5-1 to TRBJ2-1; the D is unclear. The CDR3 is 14 residues long. The germline V and J ends were trimmed by 7 bases and 0 bases, with 11 bases remaining between them. CDR1 and CDR2 (germline): SGHRS, YFSETQ.

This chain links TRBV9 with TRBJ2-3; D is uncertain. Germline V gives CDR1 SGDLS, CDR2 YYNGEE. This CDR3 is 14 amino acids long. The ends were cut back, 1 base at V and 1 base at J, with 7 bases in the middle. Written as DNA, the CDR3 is TGTGCCAGCAGCGTAAGTCGGGGCACAGATACGCAGTATTTT. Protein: CASSVSRGTDTQYF.

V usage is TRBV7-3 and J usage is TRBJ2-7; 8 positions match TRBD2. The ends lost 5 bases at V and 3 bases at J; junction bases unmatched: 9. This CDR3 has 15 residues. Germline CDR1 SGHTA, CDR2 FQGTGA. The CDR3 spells CASSPGTSGSYEQYF. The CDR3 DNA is TGTGCCAGCAGCCCCGGTACCAGCGGGAGCTACGAGCAGTACTTC.

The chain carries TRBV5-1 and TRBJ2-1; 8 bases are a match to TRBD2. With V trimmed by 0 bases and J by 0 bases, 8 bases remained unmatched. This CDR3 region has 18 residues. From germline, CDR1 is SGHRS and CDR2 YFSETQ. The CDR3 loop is CASSLAISGTFSYNEQFF. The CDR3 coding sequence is TGCGCCAGCAGCTTGGCCATTAGCGGGACCTTCTCCTACAATGAGCAGTTCTTC.

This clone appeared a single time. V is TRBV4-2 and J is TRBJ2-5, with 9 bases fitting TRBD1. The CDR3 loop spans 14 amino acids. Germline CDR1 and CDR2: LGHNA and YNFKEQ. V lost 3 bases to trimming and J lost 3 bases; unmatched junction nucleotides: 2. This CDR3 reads CASSQGDREETQYF. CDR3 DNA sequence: TGTGCCAGCAGCCAGGGGGACAGGGAAGAGACCCAGTACTTC.

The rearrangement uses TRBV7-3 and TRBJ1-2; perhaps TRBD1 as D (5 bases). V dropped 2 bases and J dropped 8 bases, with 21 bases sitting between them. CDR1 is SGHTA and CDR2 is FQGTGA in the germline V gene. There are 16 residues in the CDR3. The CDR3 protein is CASSLYGRGGALGYTF. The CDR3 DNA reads TGTGCCAGCAGCTTATACGGGAGGGGAGGGGCGCTGGGCTACACCTTC.

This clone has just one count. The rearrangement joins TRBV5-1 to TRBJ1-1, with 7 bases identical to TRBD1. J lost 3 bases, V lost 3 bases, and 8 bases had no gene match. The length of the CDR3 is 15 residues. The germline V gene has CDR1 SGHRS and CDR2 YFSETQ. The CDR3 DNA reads TGCGCCAGCAGCTCGTCGACAGGGTCGCACACTGAAGCTTTCTTT. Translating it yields CASSSSTGSHTEAFF.

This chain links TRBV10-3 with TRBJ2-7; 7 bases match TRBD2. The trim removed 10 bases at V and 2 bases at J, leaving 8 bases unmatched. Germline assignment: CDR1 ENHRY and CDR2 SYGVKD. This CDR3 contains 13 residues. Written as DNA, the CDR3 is TGTGCCAGTCGTCTAGCGGAGGCCTACGAGCAGTACTTC. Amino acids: CASRLAEAYEQYF.

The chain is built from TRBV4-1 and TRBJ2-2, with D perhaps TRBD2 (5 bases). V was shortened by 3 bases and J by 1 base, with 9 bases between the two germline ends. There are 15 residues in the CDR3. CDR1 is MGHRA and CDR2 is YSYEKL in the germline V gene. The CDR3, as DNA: TGCGCCAGCAGCCATCCCGGGGTGAACACCGGGGAGCTGTTTTTT. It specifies CASSHPGVNTGELFF.

The CDR3: CASSPSANYGYTF. The CDR3 region has the DNA TGTGCCAGCAGCCCGTCAGCTAACTATGGCTACACCTTC. The J gene is TRBJ1-2, the V gene TRBV14; D ambiguous. Germline CDR1 SGHDN, CDR2 FVKESK. The CDR3 is 13 residues long. Trimming pared 4 bases from V and 0 bases from J, leaving 6 bases between.

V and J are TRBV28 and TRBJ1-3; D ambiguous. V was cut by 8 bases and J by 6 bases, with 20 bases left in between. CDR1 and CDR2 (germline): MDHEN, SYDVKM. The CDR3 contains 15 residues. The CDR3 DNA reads TGTGCCAGCTCTCAACCCGGGTTCCTCCTAAACACCATATATTTT. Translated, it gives CASSQPGFLLNTIYF.

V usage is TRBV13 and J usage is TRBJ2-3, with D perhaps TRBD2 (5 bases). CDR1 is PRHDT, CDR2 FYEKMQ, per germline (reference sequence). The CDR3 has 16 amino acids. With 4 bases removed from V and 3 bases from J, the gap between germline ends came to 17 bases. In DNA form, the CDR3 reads TGTGCCAGCAGCTCCCCTGAAGAGGGCGGGACAGATACGCAGTATTTT. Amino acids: CASSSPEEGGTDTQYF.

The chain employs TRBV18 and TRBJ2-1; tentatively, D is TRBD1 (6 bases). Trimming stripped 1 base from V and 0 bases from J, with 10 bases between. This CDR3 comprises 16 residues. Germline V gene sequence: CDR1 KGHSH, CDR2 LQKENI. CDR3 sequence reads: CASSPRDTYSYNEQFF. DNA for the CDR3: TGTGCCAGCTCACCACGGGACACCTACTCCTACAATGAGCAGTTCTTC.

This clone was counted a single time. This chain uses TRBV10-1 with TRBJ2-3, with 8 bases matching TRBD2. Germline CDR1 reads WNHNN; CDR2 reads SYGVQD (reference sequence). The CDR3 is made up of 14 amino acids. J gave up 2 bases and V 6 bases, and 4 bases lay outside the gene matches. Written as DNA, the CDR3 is TGCGCCAGCAGCCCTGGACTAGCCACAGATACGCAGTATTTT. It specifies CASSPGLATDTQYF.